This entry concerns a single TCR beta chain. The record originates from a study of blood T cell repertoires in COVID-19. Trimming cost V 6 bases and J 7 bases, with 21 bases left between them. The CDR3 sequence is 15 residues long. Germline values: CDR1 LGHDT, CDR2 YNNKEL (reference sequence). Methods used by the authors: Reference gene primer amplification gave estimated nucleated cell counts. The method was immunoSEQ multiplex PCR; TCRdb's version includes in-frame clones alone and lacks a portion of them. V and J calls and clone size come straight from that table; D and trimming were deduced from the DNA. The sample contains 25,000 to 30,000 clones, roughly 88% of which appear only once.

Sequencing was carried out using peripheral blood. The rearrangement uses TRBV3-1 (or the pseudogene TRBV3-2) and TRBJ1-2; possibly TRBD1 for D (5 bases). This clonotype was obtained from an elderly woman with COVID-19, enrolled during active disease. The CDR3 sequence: CASRSGPGRGSGYTF. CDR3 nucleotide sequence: TGTGCCAGCAGAAGCGGGCCAGGGCGAGGAAGTGGCTACACCTTC.